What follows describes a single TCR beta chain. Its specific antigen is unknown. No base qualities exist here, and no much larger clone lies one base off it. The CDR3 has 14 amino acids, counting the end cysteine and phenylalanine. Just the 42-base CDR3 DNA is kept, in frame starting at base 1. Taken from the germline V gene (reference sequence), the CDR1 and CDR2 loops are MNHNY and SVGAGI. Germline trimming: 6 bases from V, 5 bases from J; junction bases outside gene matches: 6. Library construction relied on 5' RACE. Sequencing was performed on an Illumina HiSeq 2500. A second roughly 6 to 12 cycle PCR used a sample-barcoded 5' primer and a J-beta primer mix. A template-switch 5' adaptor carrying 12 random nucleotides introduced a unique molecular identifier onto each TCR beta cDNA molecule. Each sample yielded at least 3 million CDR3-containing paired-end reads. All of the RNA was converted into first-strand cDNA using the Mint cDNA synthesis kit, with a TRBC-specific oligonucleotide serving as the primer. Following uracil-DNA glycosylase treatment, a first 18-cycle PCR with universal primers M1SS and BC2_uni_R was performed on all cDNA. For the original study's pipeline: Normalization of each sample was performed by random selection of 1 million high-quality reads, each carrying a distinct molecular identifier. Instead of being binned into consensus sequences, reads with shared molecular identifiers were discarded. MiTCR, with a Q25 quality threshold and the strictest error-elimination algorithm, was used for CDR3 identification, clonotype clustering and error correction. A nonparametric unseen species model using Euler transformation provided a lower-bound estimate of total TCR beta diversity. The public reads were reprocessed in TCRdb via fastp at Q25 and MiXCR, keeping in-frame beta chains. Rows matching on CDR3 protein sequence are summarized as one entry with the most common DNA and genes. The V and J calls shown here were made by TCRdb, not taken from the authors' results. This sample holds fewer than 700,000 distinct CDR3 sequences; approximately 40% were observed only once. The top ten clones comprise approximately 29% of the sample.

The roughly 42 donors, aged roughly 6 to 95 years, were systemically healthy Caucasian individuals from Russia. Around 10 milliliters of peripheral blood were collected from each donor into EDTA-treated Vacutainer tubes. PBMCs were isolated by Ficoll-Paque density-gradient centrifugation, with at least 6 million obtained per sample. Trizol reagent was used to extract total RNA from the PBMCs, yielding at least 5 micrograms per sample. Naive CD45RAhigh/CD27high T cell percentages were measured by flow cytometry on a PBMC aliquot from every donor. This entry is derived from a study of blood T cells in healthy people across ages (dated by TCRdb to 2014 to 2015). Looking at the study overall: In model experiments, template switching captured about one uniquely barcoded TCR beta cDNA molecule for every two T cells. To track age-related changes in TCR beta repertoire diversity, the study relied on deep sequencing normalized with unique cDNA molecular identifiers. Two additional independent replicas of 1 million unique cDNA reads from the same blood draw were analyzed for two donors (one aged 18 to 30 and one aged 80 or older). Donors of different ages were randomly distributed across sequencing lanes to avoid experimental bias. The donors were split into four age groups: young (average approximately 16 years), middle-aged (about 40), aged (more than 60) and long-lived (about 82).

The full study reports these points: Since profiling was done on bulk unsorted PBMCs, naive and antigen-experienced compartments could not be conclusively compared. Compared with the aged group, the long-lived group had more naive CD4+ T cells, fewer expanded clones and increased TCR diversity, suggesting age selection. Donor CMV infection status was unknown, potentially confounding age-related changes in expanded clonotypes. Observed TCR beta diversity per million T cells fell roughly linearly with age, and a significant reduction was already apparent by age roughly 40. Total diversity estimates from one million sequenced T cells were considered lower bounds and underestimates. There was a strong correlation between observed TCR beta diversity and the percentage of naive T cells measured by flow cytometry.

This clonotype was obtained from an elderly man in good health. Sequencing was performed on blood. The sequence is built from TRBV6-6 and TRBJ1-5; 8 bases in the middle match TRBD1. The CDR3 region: CASSTQGVDQPQHF. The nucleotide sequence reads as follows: TGTGCCAGCAGCACACAGGGGGTGGATCAGCCCCAGCATTTT.